These 14 T cell receptor beta chains share one sample of origin, sequenced in a study of shared clonotypes between healthy human individuals. Generated by immunoSEQ multiplex PCR, the TCRdb table keeps only in-frame clones and is missing some. Here the sample spans roughly 380,000 clones, 90% to 97% being singletons. The sample taken for sequencing was memory CD8+ T cells sorted from blood. Sample subset: CD45RO+ cells pooled with CCR7-negative TemRA cells. The receptors originated from a man aged 25 to 45 in good health.

The chain couples TRBV19 to TRBJ1-5; 8 nucleotides match TRBD1. V was pared by 4 bases and J by 5 bases, with 13 bases of the junction left unmatched. Germline CDR1 is LNHDA and CDR2 is SQIVND (reference sequence). The CDR3 is 17 residues long. CDR3 sequence reads: CASSTLYRGSRDQPQHF. The CDR3, as DNA: TGTGCCAGTAGTACCCTCTACAGGGGGAGTAGGGATCAGCCCCAGCATTTT.

CDR3 loop: CASSLSAQGGVYEQYF. The CDR3 DNA is TGCGCCAGCAGCTTGTCTGCACAGGGAGGGGTCTACGAGCAGTACTTC. This chain uses TRBV5-1 with TRBJ2-7, with D possibly TRBD2 on 7 matching bases. CDR3 size: 16 residues. Trimming shortened V by 1 base and J by 3 bases, and 17 bases separated the two germline ends. Germline V gene lookup returns CDR1 SGHRS and CDR2 YFSETQ. The full variable domain, in which reference TRBV5-1 and TRBJ2-7 provide the parts outside the CDR3, is KAGVTQTPRYLIKTRGQQVTLSCSPISGHRSVSWYQQTPGQGLQFLFEYFSETQRNKGNFPGRFSGRQFSNSRSEMNVSTLELGDSALYLCASSLSAQGGVYEQYFGPGTRLTVT.

The chain couples TRBV28 to TRBJ2-3; 13 nucleotides align to TRBD2. This CDR3 spans 16 amino acids. The ends lost 4 bases at V and 7 bases at J; junction bases unmatched: 8. Germline V lookup: CDR1 MDHEN, CDR2 SYDVKM. CDR3: CASSWTSGSGTNTQYF. The CDR3 DNA reads as TGTGCCAGCAGTTGGACTAGCGGGAGTGGTACGAATACGCAGTATTTT.

This clone has just one count. The chain is built from TRBV28 and TRBJ2-7; TRBD2 agrees at 12 bases. The J segment lost 5 bases and the V segment lost 9 bases, leaving 5 bases of the junction unmatched. This CDR3 contains 13 residues. Germline V lookup: CDR1 MDHEN, CDR2 SYDVKM. CDR3 nucleotide sequence: TGTGCCAGTGGGGGACTAGCGGGCAACGAGCAGTACTTC. Amino acid sequence: CASGGLAGNEQYF.

The CDR3 here is CASSRLAGGYEQYF. CDR3 in DNA: TGCGCCAGCAGCCGCCTAGCGGGAGGATACGAGCAGTACTTC. This chain links TRBV4-1 with TRBJ2-7; TRBD2 matches at 11 bases. Germline lookup yields CDR1 MGHRA and CDR2 YSYEKL. This CDR3 region has 14 residues. The J segment lost 4 bases and the V segment lost 4 bases, leaving 3 bases of the junction unmatched.

As concerns this clone: Other DNA sequences in the same sample also yield this CDR3. The chain employs TRBV7-9 and TRBJ1-2; unclear D gene. V was clipped by 4 bases and J by 5 bases, with 14 bases between them. Germline loops: CDR1 SEHNR, CDR2 FQNEAQ (reference sequence). The CDR3 extends over 14 amino acids. CDR3 bases: TGTGCCAGCAGCTCCTACGTGTTGGGGTATGGCTACACCTTC. It specifies CASSSYVLGYGYTF.

The gene calls are TRBV28 and TRBJ2-7; tentatively, D is TRBD2 (7 bases). The CDR3 is made up of 13 amino acids. Trimming left V 7 bases short and J 9 bases short, with 19 bases between. Germline CDR1 reads MDHEN; CDR2 reads SYDVKM. The CDR3 nucleotides read TGTGCCAGCAACGGGAGAGGGGGGGATACGCAGTACTTC. This translates into CASNGRGGDTQYF. The variable domain in full, completed from reference TRBV28 and TRBJ2-7, reads DVKVTQSSRYLVKRTGEKVFLECVQDMDHENMFWYRQDPGLGLRLIYFSYDVKMKEKGDIPEGYSVSREKKERFSLILESASTNQTSMYLCASNGRGGDTQYFGPGTRLTVT.

On this clone itself: The sample carries other DNA sequences with the same CDR3. V gene TRBV28 combines with J gene TRBJ1-5, with a tentative D call TRBD1 (6 bases). This CDR3 is 12 amino acids long. Trimming removed 6 bases at V and 7 bases at J, with 10 bases between. The germline V gene encodes CDR1 MDHEN and CDR2 SYDVKM. The CDR3 region has the DNA TGTGCCAGCAGCCGGGGGCGGCAGCCCCAGCATTTT. Translating it yields CASSRGRQPQHF. Full variable domain (missing parts from reference TRBV28 and TRBJ1-5): DVKVTQSSRYLVKRTGEKVFLECVQDMDHENMFWYRQDPGLGLRLIYFSYDVKMKEKGDIPEGYSVSREKKERFSLILESASTNQTSMYLCASSRGRQPQHFGDGTRLSIL.

The rearrangement uses TRBV5-8 and TRBJ1-5; possible D gene TRBD1, 6 bases. CDR3 length: 14 residues. CDR1 and CDR2 (germline): SGHTS, YDEGEE. V lost 6 bases and J lost 6, with 16 bases in between. The CDR3 bases are TGTGCCAGCAACATCGCAGGGGTTGCTCAGCCCCAGCATTTT. Translating gives CASNIAGVAQPQHF. Using reference TRBV5-8 and TRBJ1-5 for the parts outside the CDR3, the full variable domain is EAGVTQSPTHLIKTRGQQATLRCSPISGHTSVYWYQQALGLGLQFLLWYDEGEERNRGNFPPRFSGRQFPNYSSELNVNALELEDSALYLCASNIAGVAQPQHFGDGTRLSIL.

This clone showed up just once. As DNA, the CDR3 is TGTGCCAGCAGCTTGTGGCTAGCGGGAGGGCACAATGAGCAGTTCTTC. This sequence encodes CASSLWLAGGHNEQFF. The chain employs TRBV5-5 and TRBJ2-1; 12 positions agree with TRBD2. The ends lost 1 base at V and 5 bases at J; junction bases unmatched: 4. Germline V gives CDR1 SGHKS, CDR2 YYEKEE (reference sequence). The CDR3 is made up of 16 amino acids.

The chain uses TRBV10-3 and TRBJ1-5, with 9 bases matching TRBD1. The CDR3 totals 15 residues. The V gene's germline CDR1 is ENHRY and CDR2 SYGVKD. V lost 2 bases and J lost 5; bases outside the gene matches: 4. The DNA of the CDR3 is TGTGCCATCAGTGAGACCCGACAGGGGGATCAGCCCCAGCATTTT. It specifies CAISETRQGDQPQHF.

The rearrangement joins TRBV20-1 to TRBJ2-7; D is ambiguous. The CDR3 loop spans 11 amino acids. V was trimmed by 6 bases and J by 6 bases, leaving 12 bases between them. The germline gives CDR1 DFQATT, CDR2 SNEGSKA (reference sequence). The CDR3 spells CSAHSGLEQYF. CDR3 bases: TGCAGTGCCCATAGTGGCCTCGAGCAGTACTTC.

J is TRBJ2-1 and V is TRBV9; D not certain. Trimming cost V 0 bases and J 8 bases, with 6 bases left between them. CDR3 size: 12 residues. Germline V gene lookup returns CDR1 SGDLS and CDR2 YYNGEE. The CDR3 DNA sequence: TGTGCCAGCAGCGTAGTGGGCGATGAGCAGTTCTTC. This translates into CASSVVGDEQFF.

The V and J genes are TRBV7-9 and TRBJ1-3, with 8 bases lining up with TRBD1. Germline V lookup: CDR1 SEHNR, CDR2 FQNEAQ (reference sequence). The CDR3 is made up of 14 amino acids. The junction had 7 bases not matched to a gene; V was cut back by 5 bases and J by 7 bases. The CDR3 here is CASSATGAGNTIYF. For the CDR3, the DNA is TGTGCCAGCAGCGCGACAGGGGCGGGGAACACCATATATTTT.